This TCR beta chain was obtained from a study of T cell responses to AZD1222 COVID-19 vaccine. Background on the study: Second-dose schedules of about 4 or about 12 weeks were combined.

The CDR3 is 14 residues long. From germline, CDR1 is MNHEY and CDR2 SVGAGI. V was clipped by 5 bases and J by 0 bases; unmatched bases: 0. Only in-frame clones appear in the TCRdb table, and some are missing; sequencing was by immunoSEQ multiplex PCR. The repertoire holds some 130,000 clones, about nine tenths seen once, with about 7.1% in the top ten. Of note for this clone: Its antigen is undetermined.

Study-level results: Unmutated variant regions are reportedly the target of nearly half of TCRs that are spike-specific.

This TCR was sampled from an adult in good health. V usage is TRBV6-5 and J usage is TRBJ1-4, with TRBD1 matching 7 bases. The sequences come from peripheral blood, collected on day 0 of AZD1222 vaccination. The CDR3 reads CASSTGATNEKLFF. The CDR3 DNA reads TGTGCCAGCAGTACAGGGGCAACTAATGAAAAACTGTTTTTT.